This TCR beta chain was captured by sequencing in a study of blood T cell repertoires in COVID-19. Sequenced by immunoSEQ multiplex PCR; TCRdb stores in-frame clones only, minus some. The sample records some 320,000 clones, about 91% being singletons. Germline V CDR1 and CDR2: LNHNV, YYDKDF (reference sequence). V was trimmed by 8 bases and J by 2 bases, leaving 21 bases between them. The CDR3 length is 16 residues. V and J are TRBV15 and TRBJ1-1; D might be TRBD1 (6 bases). Sequencing was done on a sample of peripheral blood. The source of this sequence is a woman aged 30 to 39 who had recovered from COVID-19. CDR3: CATSLEPGQQNTEAFF. The CDR3 region has the DNA TGTGCCACCTCGTTAGAGCCGGGACAACAAAACACTGAAGCTTTCTTT.